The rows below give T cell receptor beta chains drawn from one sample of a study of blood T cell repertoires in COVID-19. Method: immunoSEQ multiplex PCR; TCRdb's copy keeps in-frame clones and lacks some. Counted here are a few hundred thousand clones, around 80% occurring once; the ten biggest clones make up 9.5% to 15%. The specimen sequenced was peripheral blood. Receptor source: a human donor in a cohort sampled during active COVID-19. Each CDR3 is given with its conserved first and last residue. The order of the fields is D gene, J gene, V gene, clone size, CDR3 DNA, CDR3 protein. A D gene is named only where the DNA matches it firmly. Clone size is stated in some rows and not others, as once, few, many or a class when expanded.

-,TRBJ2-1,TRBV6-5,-,TGTGCCAGCAGGGCCGGGAATGAGCAGTTCTTC,CASRAGNEQFF
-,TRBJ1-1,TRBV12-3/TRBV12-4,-,TGTGCCAGCAGTTTAGGGGCGAGTGCTGAAGCTTTCTTT,CASSLGASAEAFF
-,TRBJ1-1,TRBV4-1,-,TGCGCCAGCAGCCAAGATTTGGGGGCGCGGACTGAAGCTTTCTTT,CASSQDLGARTEAFF
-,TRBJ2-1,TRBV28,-,TGTGCCAGCAGTCCTGGGGGCTCCGTAGAGCAGTTCTTC,CASSPGGSVEQFF
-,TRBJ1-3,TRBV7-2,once,TGTGCCAGCAGCTTATTTCAGAGAAACACCATATATTTT,CASSLFQRNTIYF
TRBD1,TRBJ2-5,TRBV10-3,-,TGTGCCATCAGGGGACAGGGGGGGGAGACCCAGTACTTC,CAIRGQGGETQYF
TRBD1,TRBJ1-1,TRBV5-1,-,TGCGCCAGCAGATCCGGGACAGGGGCCACTGAAGCTTTCTTT,CASRSGTGATEAFF
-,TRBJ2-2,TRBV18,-,TGTGCCAGCTCACCCCCCCCCTATAACACCGGGGAGCTGTTTTTT,CASSPPPYNTGELFF
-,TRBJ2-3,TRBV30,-,TGTGCCTGGAGCGGGGGAGTGTATACGCAGTATTTT,CAWSGGVYTQYF
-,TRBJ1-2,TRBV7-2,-,TGTGCCAGCAGCCGAGGACAGAACTATGGCTACACCTTC,CASSRGQNYGYTF
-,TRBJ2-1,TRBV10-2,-,TGCGCCAGCAGCTGGACAGCCGACAATGAGCAGTTCTTC,CASSWTADNEQFF
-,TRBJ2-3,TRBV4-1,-,TGCGCCAGCAGCCCCCTGAGCACAGATACGCAGTATTTT,CASSPLSTDTQYF
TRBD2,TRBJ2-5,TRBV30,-,TGTGCCTGGAGCCGCTTCGGAGCGGGGGAAGAGACCCAGTACTTC,CAWSRFGAGEETQYF
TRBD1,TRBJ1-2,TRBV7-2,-,TGTGCCAGCAGCTTAGGACAGGGTGGGGTCTATGGCTACACCTTC,CASSLGQGGVYGYTF
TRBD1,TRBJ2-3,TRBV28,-,TGTGCCAGCAGTGGCCAGGGGGCGCATCTGTCGTGGGGGGATACGCAGTATTTT,CASSGQGAHLSWGDTQYF
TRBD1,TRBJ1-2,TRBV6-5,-,TGTGCAACAGGGGGCTATGGCTACACCTTC,CATGGYGYTF
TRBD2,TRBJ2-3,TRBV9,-,TGTGCCAGTGAAGCGGGAATCAGCACAGATACGCAGTATTTT,CASEAGISTDTQYF
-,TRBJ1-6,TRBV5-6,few,TGTGCCAGCAGCTTGTTTCCGGGGGGCGGCAATTCACCCCTCCACTTT,CASSLFPGGGNSPLHF
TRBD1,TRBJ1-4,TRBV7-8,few,TGTGCCAGCAGCTTAGGGGGCGACAGGGACGAAAAACTGTTTTTT,CASSLGGDRDEKLFF
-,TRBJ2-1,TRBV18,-,TGTGCCAGCTCACCGAGGACTAAATACAATGAGCAGTTCTTC,CASSPRTKYNEQFF
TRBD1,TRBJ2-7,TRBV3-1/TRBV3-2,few,TGTGCCAGCAGCTATACAGGGGGTCTTTACGAGCAGTACTTC,CASSYTGGLYEQYF
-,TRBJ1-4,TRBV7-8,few,TGTGCCAGCAGCCCCTCCATGGGTTCGCGCGGAAAACTGTTTTTT,CASSPSMGSRGKLFF
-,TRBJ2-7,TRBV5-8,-,TGTGCCAGCAGCGTAGGACTCTTTTCCGAGCAGTACTTC,CASSVGLFSEQYF
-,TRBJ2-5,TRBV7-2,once,TGTGCCAGCAGCGAAACAGGGAACCAAGAGACCCAGTACTTC,CASSETGNQETQYF
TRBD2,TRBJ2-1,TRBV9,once,TGTGCCAGCAGCGTAGGGGGGAGGGCCAATGAGCAGTTCTTC,CASSVGGRANEQFF
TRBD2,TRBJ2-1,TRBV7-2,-,TGTGCCAGCAGCCGCTCGGCGGGAGACTACAATGAGCAGTTCTTC,CASSRSAGDYNEQFF
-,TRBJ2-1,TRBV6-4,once,TGTGCCAGCCATCCCACCGGACTGGCCAGCTCCTACAATGAGCAGTTCTTC,CASHPTGLASSYNEQFF
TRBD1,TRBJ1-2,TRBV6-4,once,TGTGCCAGCAGCCAGGGGGCTGGTGGCTACACCTTC,CASSQGAGGYTF
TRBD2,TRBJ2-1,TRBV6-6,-,TGTGCCAGCAGCCCCGGGACTAGCTGGGAACTCTATGAGCAGTTCTTC,CASSPGTSWELYEQFF
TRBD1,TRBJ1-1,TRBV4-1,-,TGCGCCAGCAGCCAAGTGGCGACAGGGGGCAAAGCTTTCTTT,CASSQVATGGKAFF
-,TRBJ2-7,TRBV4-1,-,TGCGCCAGCAGCCAAGAGGAGCAGGGGCTTCCCTACGAGCAGTACTTC,CASSQEEQGLPYEQYF
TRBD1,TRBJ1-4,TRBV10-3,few,TGTGCCATCAGTGAGTCGAGACAGGGCTCTGAAAAACTGTTTTTT,CAISESRQGSEKLFF
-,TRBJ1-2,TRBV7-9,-,TGTGCCAGCAGCCCCGGCGGCAGGGCTGGCTACACCTTC,CASSPGGRAGYTF
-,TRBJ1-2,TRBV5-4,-,TGTGCCAGCAGCCTCAGTTCTGGGCCAGTTAACTATGGCTACACCTTC,CASSLSSGPVNYGYTF
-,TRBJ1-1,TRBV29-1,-,TGCAGCGTTTGGACAGAGCTGAACACTGAAGCTTTCTTT,CSVWTELNTEAFF
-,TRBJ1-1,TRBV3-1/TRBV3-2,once,TGTGCCAGCAGCCAACAGGGTAGTGAAGCTTTCTTT,CASSQQGSEAFF
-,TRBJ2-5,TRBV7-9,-,TGTGCCAGCACTTATAGCGGAAGTCAAGAGACCCAGTACTTC,CASTYSGSQETQYF
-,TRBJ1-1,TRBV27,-,TGTGCCAGCAGTTTCAGCAGGGCTGCCACTGAAGCTTTCTTT,CASSFSRAATEAFF
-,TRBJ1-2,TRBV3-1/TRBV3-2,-,TGTGCCAGCAGTCTCCTGAGCAGGGTGTATGGCTACACCTTC,CASSLLSRVYGYTF
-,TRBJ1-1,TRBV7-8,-,TGTGCCAGCAGCCCGGGACGGGGGACGGGCGTGAACACTGAAGCTTTCTTT,CASSPGRGTGVNTEAFF
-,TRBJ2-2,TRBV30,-,TGTGCCTGGAGGGCCGCAGGTTCCTTATGGACCGGGGAGCTGTTTTTT,CAWRAAGSLWTGELFF
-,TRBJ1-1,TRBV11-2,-,TGTGCCAGCAGCTTAATAGGGAGTGTGGCTTTCTTT,CASSLIGSVAFF
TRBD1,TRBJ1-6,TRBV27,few,TGTGCCAGCAAGCCCGGGACAGGAGGATCACCCCTCCACTTT,CASKPGTGGSPLHF
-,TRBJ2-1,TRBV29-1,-,TGCAGCGTTGGAAACAGGGCAAACAATGAGCAGTTCTTC,CSVGNRANNEQFF
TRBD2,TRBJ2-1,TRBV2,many,TGTGCCAGCAGCGCTAGCGGGAGCTCCTACAATGAGCAGTTCTTC,CASSASGSSYNEQFF
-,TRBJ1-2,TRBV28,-,TGTGCCAGCAGGACAGAGAGTACTAACTATGGCTACACCTTC,CASRTESTNYGYTF